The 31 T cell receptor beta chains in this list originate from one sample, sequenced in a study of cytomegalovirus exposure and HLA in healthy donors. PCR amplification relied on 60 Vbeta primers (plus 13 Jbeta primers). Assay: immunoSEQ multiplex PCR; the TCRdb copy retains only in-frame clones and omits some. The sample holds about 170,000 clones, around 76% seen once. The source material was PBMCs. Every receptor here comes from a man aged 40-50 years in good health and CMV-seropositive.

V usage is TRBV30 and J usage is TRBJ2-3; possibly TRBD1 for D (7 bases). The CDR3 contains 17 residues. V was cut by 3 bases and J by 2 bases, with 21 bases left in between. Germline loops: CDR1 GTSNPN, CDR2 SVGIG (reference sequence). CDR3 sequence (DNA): TGTGCCTGGAGAGGGACTTACAGGGGTACCCCCACAGATACGCAGTATTTT. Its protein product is CAWRGTYRGTPTDTQYF.

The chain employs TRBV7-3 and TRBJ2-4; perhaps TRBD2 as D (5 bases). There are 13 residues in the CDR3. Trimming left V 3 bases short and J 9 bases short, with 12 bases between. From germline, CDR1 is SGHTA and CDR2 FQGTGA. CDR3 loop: CASSLVGDGIQYF. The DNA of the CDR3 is TGTGCCAGCAGCTTGGTCGGGGATGGCATTCAGTACTTC.

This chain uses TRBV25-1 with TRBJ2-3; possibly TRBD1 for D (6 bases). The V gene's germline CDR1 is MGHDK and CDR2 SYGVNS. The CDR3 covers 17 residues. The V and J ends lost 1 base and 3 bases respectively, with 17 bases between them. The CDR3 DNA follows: TGTGCCAGCAGTGAATTGAGGCTTAAAGGGGGAACAGATACGCAGTATTTT. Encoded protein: CASSELRLKGGTDTQYF.

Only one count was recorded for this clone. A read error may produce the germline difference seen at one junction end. The CDR3 DNA sequence: TGTTCCAGCAGCTTAGGGGACAGCCCTTCAGCTTTCTTT. It specifies CSSSLGDSPSAFF. This chain connects TRBV7-9 to TRBJ1-1, with 7 bases matching TRBD1. Germline-derived CDR1 and CDR2 are SEHNR and FQNEAQ (reference sequence). CDR3 length: 13 amino acids. The whole variable domain, filled in from reference TRBV7-9 and TRBJ1-1, reads DTGVSQNPRHKITKRGQNVTFRCDPISEHNRLYWYRQTLGQGPEFLTYFQNEAQLEKSRLLSDRFSAERPKGSFSTLEIQRTEQGDSAMYLCSSSLGDSPSAFFGQGTRLTVV.

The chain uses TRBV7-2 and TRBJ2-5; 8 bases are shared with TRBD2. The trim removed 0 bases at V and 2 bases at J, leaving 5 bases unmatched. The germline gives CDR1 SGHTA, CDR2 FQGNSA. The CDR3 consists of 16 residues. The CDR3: CASSLARGDRQETQYF. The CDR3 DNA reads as TGTGCCAGCAGCTTAGCGCGGGGGGACCGTCAAGAGACCCAGTACTTC.

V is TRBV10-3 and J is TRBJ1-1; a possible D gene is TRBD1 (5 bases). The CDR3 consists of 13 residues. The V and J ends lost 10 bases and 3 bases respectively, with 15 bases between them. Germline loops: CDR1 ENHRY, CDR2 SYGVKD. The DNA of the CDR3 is TGTGCCACGAGGGTTGGGGGGGACACTGAAGCTTTCTTT. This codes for CATRVGGDTEAFF.

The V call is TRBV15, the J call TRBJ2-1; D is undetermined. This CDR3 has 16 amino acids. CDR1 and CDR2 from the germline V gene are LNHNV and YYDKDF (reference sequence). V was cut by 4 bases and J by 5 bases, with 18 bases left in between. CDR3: CATSIPNSDTDNEQFF. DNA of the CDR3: TGTGCCACCAGCATCCCTAACTCCGACACAGACAATGAGCAGTTCTTC.

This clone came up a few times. CDR3 sequence (DNA): TGTGCCAGCGCCAGACAGTCTAGCACAGATACGCAGTATTTT. This codes for CASARQSSTDTQYF. The V gene is TRBV7-3, the J gene TRBJ2-3; D might be TRBD1 (5 bases). The CDR3 length is 14 residues. The germline CDR1 and CDR2 sequences are SGHTA and FQGTGA. The V end was cut by 8 bases, the J end by 0 bases, with 12 bases between.

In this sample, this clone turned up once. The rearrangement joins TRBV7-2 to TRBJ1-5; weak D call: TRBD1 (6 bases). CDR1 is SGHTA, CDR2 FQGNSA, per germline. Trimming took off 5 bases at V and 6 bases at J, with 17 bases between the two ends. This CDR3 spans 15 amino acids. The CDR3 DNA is TGTGCCAGCAGCGGATTACAGGGTACGGGTCAGCCCCAGCATTTT. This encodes CASSGLQGTGQPQHF. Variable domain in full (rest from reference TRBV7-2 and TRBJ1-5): GAGVSQSPSNKVTEKGKDVELRCDPISGHTALYWYRQSLGQGLEFLIYFQGNSAPDKSGLPSDRFSAERTGGSVSTLTIQRTQQEDSAVYLCASSGLQGTGQPQHFGDGTRLSIL.

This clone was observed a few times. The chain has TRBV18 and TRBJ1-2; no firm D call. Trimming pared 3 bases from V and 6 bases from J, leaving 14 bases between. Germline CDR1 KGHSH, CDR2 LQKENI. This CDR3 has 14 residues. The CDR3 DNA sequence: TGTGCCAGCTCACCGACCCTAGACTTGGATGGCTACACCTTC. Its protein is CASSPTLDLDGYTF.

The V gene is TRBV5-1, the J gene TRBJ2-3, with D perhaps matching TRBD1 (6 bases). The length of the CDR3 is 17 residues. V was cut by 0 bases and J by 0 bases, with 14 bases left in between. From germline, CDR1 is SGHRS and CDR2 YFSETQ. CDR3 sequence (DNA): TGCGCCAGCAGCTTGGCCAGGGGTCCACCTAGCACAGATACGCAGTATTTT. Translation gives CASSLARGPPSTDTQYF.

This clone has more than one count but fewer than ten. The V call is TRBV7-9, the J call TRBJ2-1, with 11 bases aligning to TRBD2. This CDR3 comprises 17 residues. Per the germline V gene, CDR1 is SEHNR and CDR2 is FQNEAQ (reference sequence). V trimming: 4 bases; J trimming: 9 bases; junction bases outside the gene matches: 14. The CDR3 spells CASSYKGVAGGRIEQFF. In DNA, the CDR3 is TGTGCCAGCAGCTATAAGGGAGTAGCGGGGGGGCGAATTGAGCAGTTCTTC.

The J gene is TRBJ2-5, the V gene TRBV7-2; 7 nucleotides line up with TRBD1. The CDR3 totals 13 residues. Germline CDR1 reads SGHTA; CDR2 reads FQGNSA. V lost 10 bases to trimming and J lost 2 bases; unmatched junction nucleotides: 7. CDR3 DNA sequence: TGTGCCACGGAGAGGGGGCTTCAAGAGACCCAGTACTTC. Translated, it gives CATERGLQETQYF. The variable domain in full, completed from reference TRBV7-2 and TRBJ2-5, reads GAGVSQSPSNKVTEKGKDVELRCDPISGHTALYWYRQSLGQGLEFLIYFQGNSAPDKSGLPSDRFSAERTGGSVSTLTIQRTQQEDSAVYLCATERGLQETQYFGPGTRLLVL.

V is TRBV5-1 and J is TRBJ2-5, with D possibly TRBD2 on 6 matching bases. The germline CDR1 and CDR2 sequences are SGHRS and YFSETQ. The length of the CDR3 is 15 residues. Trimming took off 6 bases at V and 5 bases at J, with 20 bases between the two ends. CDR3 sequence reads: CASTPPGVGQETQYF. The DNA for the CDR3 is TGCGCCAGCACCCCTCCGGGGGTCGGTCAGGAGACCCAGTACTTC.

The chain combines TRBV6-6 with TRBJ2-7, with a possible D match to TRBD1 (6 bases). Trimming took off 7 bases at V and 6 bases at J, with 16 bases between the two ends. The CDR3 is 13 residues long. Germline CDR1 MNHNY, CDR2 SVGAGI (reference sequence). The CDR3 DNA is TGTGCCAGCAAGGGCAGGGGAAAGGGCGAGCAGTACTTC. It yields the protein CASKGRGKGEQYF.

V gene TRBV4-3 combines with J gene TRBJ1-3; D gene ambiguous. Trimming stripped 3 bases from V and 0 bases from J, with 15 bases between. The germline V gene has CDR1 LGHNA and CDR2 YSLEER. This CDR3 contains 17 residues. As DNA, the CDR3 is TGCGCCAGCAGCCATGGCGACACGAGAGACTCTGGAAACACCATATATTTT. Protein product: CASSHGDTRDSGNTIYF.

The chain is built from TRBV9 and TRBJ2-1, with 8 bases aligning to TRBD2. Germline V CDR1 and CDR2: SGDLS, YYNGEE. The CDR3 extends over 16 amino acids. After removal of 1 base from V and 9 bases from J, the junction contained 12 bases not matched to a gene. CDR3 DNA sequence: TGTGCCAGCAGCGTATCTAGCGGGCTCGGCGGGAGTGAGCAGTTCTTC. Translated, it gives CASSVSSGLGGSEQFF.

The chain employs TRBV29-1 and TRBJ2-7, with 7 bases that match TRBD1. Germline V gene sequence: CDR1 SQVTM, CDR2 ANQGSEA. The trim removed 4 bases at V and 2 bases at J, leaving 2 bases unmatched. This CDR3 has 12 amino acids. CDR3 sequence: CSVGDSAYEQYF. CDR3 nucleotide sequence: TGCAGCGTTGGGGACAGTGCCTACGAGCAGTACTTC.

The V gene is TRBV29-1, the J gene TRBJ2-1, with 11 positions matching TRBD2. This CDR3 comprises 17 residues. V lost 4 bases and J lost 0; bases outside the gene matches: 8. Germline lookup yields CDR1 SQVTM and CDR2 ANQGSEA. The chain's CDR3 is CSVAASGGSSSYNEQFF. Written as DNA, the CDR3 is TGCAGCGTTGCTGCTAGCGGGGGGTCCAGCTCCTACAATGAGCAGTTCTTC.

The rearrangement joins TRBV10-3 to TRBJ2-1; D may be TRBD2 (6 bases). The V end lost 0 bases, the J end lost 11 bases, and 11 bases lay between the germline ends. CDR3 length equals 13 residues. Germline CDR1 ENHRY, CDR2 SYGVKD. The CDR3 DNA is TGTGCCATCAGTGAGTCCCTGGGGGGTCAGCAGTTCTTC. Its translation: CAISESLGGQQFF.

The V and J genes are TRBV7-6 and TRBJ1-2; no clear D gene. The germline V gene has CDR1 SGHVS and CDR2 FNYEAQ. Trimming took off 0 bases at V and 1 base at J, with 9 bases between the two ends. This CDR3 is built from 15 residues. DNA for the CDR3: TGTGCCAGCAGCTTAGCCAAGGGAGTTAACTATGGCTACACCTTC. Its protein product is CASSLAKGVNYGYTF.

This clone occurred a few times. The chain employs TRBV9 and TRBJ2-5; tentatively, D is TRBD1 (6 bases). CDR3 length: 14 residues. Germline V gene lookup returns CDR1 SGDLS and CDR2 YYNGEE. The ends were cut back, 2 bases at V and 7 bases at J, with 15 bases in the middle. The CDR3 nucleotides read TGTGCCAGCAGCGTCGGCTCCCAGGGGCCGACCCAGTACTTC. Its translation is CASSVGSQGPTQYF. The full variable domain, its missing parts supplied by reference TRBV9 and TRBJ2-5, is DSGVTQTPKHLITATGQRVTLRCSPRSGDLSVYWYQQSLDQGLQFLIQYYNGEERAKGNILERFSAQQFPDLHSELNLSSLELGDSALYFCASSVGSQGPTQYFGPGTRLLVL.

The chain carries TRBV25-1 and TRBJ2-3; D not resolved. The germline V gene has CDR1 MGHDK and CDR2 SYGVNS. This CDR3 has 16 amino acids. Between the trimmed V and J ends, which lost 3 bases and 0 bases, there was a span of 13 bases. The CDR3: CASSDPTAASTDTQYF. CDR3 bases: TGTGCCAGCAGTGACCCCACTGCGGCCAGCACAGATACGCAGTATTTT.

The CDR3 loop reads CASSQDPRGAREKLFF. In DNA form, the CDR3 reads TGCGCCAGCAGCCAAGATCCTCGGGGGGCAAGAGAAAAACTGTTTTTT. The J gene is TRBJ1-4, the V gene TRBV4-3; D is perhaps TRBD1 (6 bases). The CDR3 loop spans 16 amino acids. Germline V gene sequence: CDR1 LGHNA, CDR2 YSLEER. The ends were cut back, 0 bases at V and 8 bases at J, with 16 bases in the middle.

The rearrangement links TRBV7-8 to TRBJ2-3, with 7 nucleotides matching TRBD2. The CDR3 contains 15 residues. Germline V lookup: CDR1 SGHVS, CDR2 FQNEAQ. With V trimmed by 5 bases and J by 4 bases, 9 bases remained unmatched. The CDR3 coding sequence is TGTGCCAGCAGCCCCGAGGTCCGGGGGGCAGATACGCAGTATTTT. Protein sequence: CASSPEVRGADTQYF.

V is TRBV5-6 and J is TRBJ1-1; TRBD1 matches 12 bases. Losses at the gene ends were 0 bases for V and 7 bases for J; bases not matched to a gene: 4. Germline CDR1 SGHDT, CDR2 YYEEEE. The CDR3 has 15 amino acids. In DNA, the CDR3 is TGTGCCAGCAGCTTGGGGGACAGGGGGCGGGTTGAAGCTTTCTTT. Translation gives CASSLGDRGRVEAFF.

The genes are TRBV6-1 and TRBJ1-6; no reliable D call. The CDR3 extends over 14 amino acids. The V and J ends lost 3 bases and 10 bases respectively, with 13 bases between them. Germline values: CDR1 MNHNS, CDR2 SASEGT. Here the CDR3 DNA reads TGTGCCAGCAGTGAGCAAAAAGCGGGATCACCCCTCCACTTT. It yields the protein CASSEQKAGSPLHF.

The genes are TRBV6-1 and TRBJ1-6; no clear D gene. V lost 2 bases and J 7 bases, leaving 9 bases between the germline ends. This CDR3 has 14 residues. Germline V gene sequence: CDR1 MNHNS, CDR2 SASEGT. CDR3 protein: CASSETGSNSPLHF. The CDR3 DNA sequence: TGTGCCAGCAGTGAAACGGGGAGCAATTCACCCCTCCACTTT.

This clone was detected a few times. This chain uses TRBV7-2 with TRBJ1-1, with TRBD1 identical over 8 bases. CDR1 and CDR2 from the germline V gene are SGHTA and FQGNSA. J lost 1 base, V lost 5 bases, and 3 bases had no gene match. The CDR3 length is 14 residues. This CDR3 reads CASSRGQANTEAFF. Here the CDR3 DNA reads TGTGCCAGCAGCAGGGGACAGGCGAACACTGAAGCTTTCTTT.

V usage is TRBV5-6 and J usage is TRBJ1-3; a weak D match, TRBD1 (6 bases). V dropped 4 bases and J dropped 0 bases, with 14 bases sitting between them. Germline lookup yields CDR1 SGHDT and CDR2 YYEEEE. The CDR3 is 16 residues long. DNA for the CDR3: TGTGCCAGCAGCCGCCTGGACAGTTTCTCTGGAAACACCATATATTTT. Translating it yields CASSRLDSFSGNTIYF.

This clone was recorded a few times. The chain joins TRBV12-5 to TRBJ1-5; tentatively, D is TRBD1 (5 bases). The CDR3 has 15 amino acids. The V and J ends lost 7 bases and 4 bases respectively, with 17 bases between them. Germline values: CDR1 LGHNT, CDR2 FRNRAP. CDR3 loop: CASARYGGTNQPQHF. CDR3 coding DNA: TGTGCTAGTGCCCGATACGGGGGTACTAATCAGCCCCAGCATTTT.